This TCR beta chain derives from a study of siplizumab effects on memory and regulatory T cells. Study-wide points: Only a minor fraction of alloreactive clones mapped to unstimulated subsets. Memory cells seemed less diverse than naive T cells, which seemed major alloresponse contributors.

In regard to this clone: The antigen is not known.

The CDR3 totals 16 residues. The junction had 5 bases not matched to a gene; V was cut back by 2 bases and J by 7 bases. CDR1 and CDR2 from the germline V gene are MNHEY and SVGAGI. Profiling relied on immunoSEQ multiplex PCR, and the TCRdb table lists in-frame clones only, not all of them. The sample records about 46,000 clones, over 90% being singletons. The V call is TRBV6-5, the J call TRBJ2-2; the match to TRBD2 covers 12 bases. The clonotype comes from a human donor in good health. Sequencing input: CD8+ T cells sorted from blood. CDR3 in DNA: TGTGCCAGCAGTTACCGGACTAGCGGGACCGGCGGGGAGCTGTTTTTT. It codes for CASSYRTSGTGGELFF.